These 21 T cell receptor beta chains came from one sample sequenced in a study of cytomegalovirus exposure and HLA in healthy donors. The PCR employed 60 Vbeta primers together with 13 Jbeta primers. This table comes from immunoSEQ multiplex PCR, and its TCRdb copy is limited to in-frame clones, with some not included. Of 200,000 to 250,000 clones listed, approximately 82% are singletons. Sequencing was done on a sample of PBMCs. These receptors were collected from a woman in her forties in good health and CMV-seronegative.

The V and J genes are TRBV12-5 and TRBJ1-1; TRBD1 matches 9 bases. With 6 bases clipped from V and 11 bases from J, the junction kept 7 bases outside the gene matches. The V gene's germline CDR1 is LGHNT and CDR2 FRNRAP. CDR3 length: 12 amino acids. DNA for the CDR3: TGTGCTAGTGGGGACAGGGGACCGGGGGCTTTCTTT. The encoded protein is CASGDRGPGAFF. The entire variable domain, with the rest obtained from reference TRBV12-5 and TRBJ1-1, is as follows: DARVTQTPRHKVTEMGQEVTMRCQPILGHNTVFWYRQTMMQGLELLAYFRNRAPLDDSGMPKDRFSAEMPDATLATLKIQPSEPRDSAVYFCASGDRGPGAFFGQGTRLTVV.

The chain employs TRBV7-9 and TRBJ1-4, with D perhaps matching TRBD1 (5 bases). Deletions cut 0 bases from V and 6 bases from J, with 11 bases between. Germline V gene lookup returns CDR1 SEHNR and CDR2 FQNEAQ (reference sequence). The CDR3 runs to 15 residues. The CDR3 sequence: CASSLAGAIYEKLFF. DNA of the CDR3: TGTGCCAGCAGCTTAGCAGGGGCCATTTATGAAAAACTGTTTTTT.

The rearrangement uses TRBV2 and TRBJ2-5; no firm D call. CDR1 and CDR2 from the germline V gene are SNHLY and FYNNEI. V was pared by 6 bases and J by 1 base, with 12 bases between. The length of the CDR3 is 14 residues. CDR3 sequence: CASSPGRSQETQYF. The CDR3 bases are TGTGCCAGCAGCCCTGGTCGCAGCCAAGAGACCCAGTACTTC. Drawing the rest from reference TRBV2 and TRBJ2-5, the complete variable domain is EPEVTQTPSHQVTQMGQEVILRCVPISNHLYFYWYRQILGQKVEFLVSFYNNEISEKSEIFDDQFSVERPDGSNFTLKIRSTKLEDSAMYFCASSPGRSQETQYFGPGTRLLVL.

DNA for the CDR3: TGTGCCAGCAGCTTAGTTCGGGGGGAAGCTTTCTTT. It codes for CASSLVRGEAFF. The rearrangement uses TRBV7-8 and TRBJ1-1; D perhaps matches TRBD1 (5 bases). The CDR3 is made up of 12 amino acids. V was shortened by 1 base and J by 8 bases, with 8 bases between the two germline ends. Germline V gene sequence: CDR1 SGHVS, CDR2 FQNEAQ.

The rearrangement links TRBV6-6 to TRBJ2-7; a weak D match, TRBD1 (5 bases). This CDR3 contains 14 residues. Looked up from germline, CDR1 is MNHNY and CDR2 is SVGAGI (reference sequence). V lost 2 bases, J lost 2 bases, and 10 bases lay in between. The CDR3 nucleotides read TGTGCCAGCAGTTACAAAGGGGCTGCCTACGAGCAGTACTTC. Amino acid sequence: CASSYKGAAYEQYF.

This clone was counted many times. This rearrangement joins TRBV7-6 to TRBJ1-6, with 8 bases that match TRBD1. The V segment lost 5 bases and the J segment 7 bases; nucleotides outside the gene matches: 7. CDR1 and CDR2 from the germline V gene are SGHVS and FNYEAQ. CDR3 length: 15 residues. CDR3 residues: CASSRGTGRNSPLHF. CDR3 DNA: TGTGCCAGCAGCCGGGGGACAGGCCGAAATTCACCCCTCCACTTT.

V usage is TRBV4-2 and J usage is TRBJ1-2; TRBD1 agrees at 8 bases. After removal of 2 bases from V and 2 bases from J, the junction contained 7 bases not matched to a gene. This CDR3 has 16 residues. The germline V gene has CDR1 LGHNA and CDR2 YNFKEQ. The CDR3 is CASSQSGQGLNYGYTF. The CDR3 coding sequence is TGTGCCAGCAGCCAATCCGGACAGGGTTTAAACTATGGCTACACCTTC.

The chain recombines TRBV7-2 with TRBJ1-3; 9 positions agree with TRBD1. V trimming: 5 bases; J trimming: 3 bases; junction bases outside the gene matches: 2. This CDR3 spans 14 amino acids. Per the germline V gene, CDR1 is SGHTA and CDR2 is FQGNSA. The CDR3 reads CASSLDRGGNTIYF. The CDR3 coding sequence is TGTGCCAGCAGCCTGGACAGGGGTGGAAACACCATATATTTT.

This chain uses TRBV7-6 with TRBJ1-3; 9 nucleotides agree with TRBD1. Per germline, CDR1 SGHVS and CDR2 FNYEAQ. V lost 6 bases to trimming and J lost 0 bases; unmatched junction nucleotides: 6. This CDR3 is built from 16 residues. The CDR3 nucleotides read TGTGCCAGCAGTTACGGACAGGGGTACTCTGGAAACACCATATATTTT. The encoded protein is CASSYGQGYSGNTIYF.

The V and J genes are TRBV5-5 and TRBJ1-1; the D is unclear. This CDR3 comprises 13 residues. The germline V gene has CDR1 SGHKS and CDR2 YYEKEE (reference sequence). The germline V and J ends were trimmed by 4 bases and 9 bases, with 16 bases remaining between them. The CDR3, as DNA: TGTGCCAGCAGCAAACCCGCTACAGAACAAGCTTTCTTT. Protein sequence: CASSKPATEQAFF.

This sequence joins TRBV5-1 and TRBJ2-1; D not resolved. V was cut by 0 bases and J by 1 base, with 8 bases left in between. This CDR3 contains 15 residues. Germline CDR1 and CDR2: SGHRS and YFSETQ. The CDR3: CASSLGYTSYNEQFF. CDR3 sequence (DNA): TGCGCCAGCAGCTTGGGGTATACATCCTACAATGAGCAGTTCTTC.

The V gene is TRBV11-1, the J gene TRBJ1-1; no clear D. This CDR3 has 13 residues. The germline V gene encodes CDR1 SGHAT and CDR2 FQDESV (reference sequence). With 6 bases removed from V and 4 bases from J, the gap between germline ends came to 12 bases. The CDR3 sequence: CASSHPAGTEAFF. CDR3 coding DNA: TGTGCCAGCAGTCACCCCGCGGGCACTGAAGCTTTCTTT.

The rearrangement joins TRBV19 to TRBJ2-3, with 8 bases that match TRBD2. Losses at the gene ends were 0 bases for V and 3 bases for J; bases not matched to a gene: 5. Germline V gives CDR1 LNHDA, CDR2 SQIVND (reference sequence). The CDR3 has 16 residues. In DNA form, the CDR3 reads TGTGCCAGTAGTATAGATTCGGGGGGGGAGACAGATACGCAGTATTTT. Encoded protein: CASSIDSGGETDTQYF. Supplemented by reference TRBV19 and TRBJ2-3, the full variable domain reads DGGITQSPKYLFRKEGQNVTLSCEQNLNHDAMYWYRQDPGQGLRLIYYSQIVNDFQKGDIAEGYSVSREKKESFPLTVTSAQKNPTAFYLCASSIDSGGETDTQYFGPGTRLTVL.

This clone was counted once. Relative to the germline gene, one junction end is altered; a read error may explain this. The chain combines TRBV4-1 with TRBJ2-1, with D possibly TRBD2 on 5 matching bases. This CDR3 is built from 14 residues. Looked up from germline, CDR1 is MGHRA and CDR2 is YSYEKL. DNA of the CDR3: TGTGCCAGCAGCCAAGATAGCGAGGCGAATGAGCAGTTCTTC. Encoded protein: CASSQDSEANEQFF.

The CDR3 DNA sequence: TGTGCCAGCAGCTTAGTACAGGGGCCCTTCTACGAGCAGTACTTC. This sequence encodes CASSLVQGPFYEQYF. The V call is TRBV5-5, the J call TRBJ2-7, with TRBD1 matching over 7 bases. Germline V gene sequence: CDR1 SGHKS, CDR2 YYEKEE (reference sequence). The CDR3 totals 15 residues. The junction had 8 bases not matched to a gene; V was cut back by 2 bases and J by 3 bases.

The chain recombines TRBV19 with TRBJ2-7, with D perhaps TRBD1 (5 bases). V shed 5 bases and J shed 2 bases, with 16 bases lying between them. This CDR3 is 15 amino acids long. Per germline, CDR1 LNHDA and CDR2 SQIVND (reference sequence). CDR3 amino acids: CASSPSRTKTYEQYF. DNA for the CDR3: TGTGCCAGTAGTCCCTCCAGGACAAAAACCTACGAGCAGTACTTC.

This rearrangement joins TRBV7-9 to TRBJ2-7, with D possibly being TRBD1 (5 bases). This CDR3 spans 11 amino acids. Germline V gene sequence: CDR1 SEHNR, CDR2 FQNEAQ (reference sequence). V gave up 3 bases and J gave up 7 bases, with 7 bases separating them. For the CDR3, the DNA is TGTGCCAGCAGCTTCGGACAAGAGCAGTACTTC. Its protein is CASSFGQEQYF.

The rearrangement joins TRBV5-1 to TRBJ2-3; 10 bases are a match to TRBD2. Germline V lookup: CDR1 SGHRS, CDR2 YFSETQ. J was trimmed by 4 bases and V by 5 bases; bases with no gene match: 7. This CDR3 is built from 15 residues. In DNA, the CDR3 is TGCGCCAGCAGTCAGCGGGGGGGTCCCCCAGATACGCAGTATTTT. Residues: CASSQRGGPPDTQYF. The full variable domain, in which reference TRBV5-1 and TRBJ2-3 provide the parts outside the CDR3, is KAGVTQTPRYLIKTRGQQVTLSCSPISGHRSVSWYQQTPGQGLQFLFEYFSETQRNKGNFPGRFSGRQFSNSRSEMNVSTLELGDSALYLCASSQRGGPPDTQYFGPGTRLTVL.

This chain uses TRBV19 with TRBJ2-2, with TRBD2 matching over 9 bases. J was trimmed by 6 bases and V by 5 bases; bases with no gene match: 13. The CDR3 length is 17 residues. The V gene's germline CDR1 is LNHDA and CDR2 SQIVND (reference sequence). The CDR3 sequence is CASSPPAGGEVAGELFF. The DNA of the CDR3 is TGTGCCAGTAGTCCCCCCGCGGGGGGGGAAGTCGCCGGGGAGCTGTTTTTT.

The V gene is TRBV28, the J gene TRBJ2-7; D ambiguous. This CDR3 spans 12 amino acids. CDR1 and CDR2 (germline): MDHEN, SYDVKM. Trimming removed 6 bases from V and 2 bases from J, with 8 bases in between. CDR3 amino acids: CASSPRPYEQYF. The CDR3 bases are TGTGCCAGCAGCCCGCGTCCCTACGAGCAGTACTTC.

J is TRBJ2-1 and V is TRBV5-1, with 7 positions matching TRBD2. J lost 2 bases, V lost 0 bases, and 2 bases had no gene match. CDR1 is SGHRS and CDR2 is YFSETQ in the germline V gene. This CDR3 spans 15 amino acids. The CDR3 region is CASSLVGGTYNEQFF. The DNA of the CDR3 is TGCGCCAGCAGCTTGGTGGGGGGGACCTACAATGAGCAGTTCTTC.